The clone carrying this T cell receptor beta chain is a singleton in its sample. As originally analysed: Scientists estimated how many nucleated cells there were by amplifying reference gene primers. Using immunoSEQ multiplex PCR, the repertoire was profiled, and TCRdb retains in-frame clones only, with some absent. V, J and clone size are taken as reported in that table, and D and trimming were inferred from the DNA itself. Of tens of thousands of clones in the sample, 70% to 90% were seen once. The CDR3 is 15 residues long. Germline V gene data show CDR1 as MNHEY and CDR2 as SVGEGT. J gave up 3 bases and V 2 bases, and 1 base lay outside the gene matches. These data are taken from a study of blood T cell repertoires in COVID-19. In the study overall: In each case, the material was cDNA or gDNA derived from T cells, B-cell-depleted T cells, or PBMCs.

The chain carries TRBV6-2 or TRBV6-3 and TRBJ2-2; 9 bases line up with TRBD1. Sequencing input: peripheral blood. The receptor was derived from a man between 65 and 85 years old with acute or convalescent COVID-19. CDR3 amino acids: CASSYDRGDTGELFF. The CDR3 bases are TGTGCCAGCAGTTACGACAGGGGGGACACCGGGGAGCTGTTTTTT.